The next 5 T cell receptor beta chains were all read from a single sample in a study of shared clonotypes between healthy human individuals. The assay was immunoSEQ multiplex PCR, and TCRdb's table has in-frame clones only and misses some. In the table there are about 1,500,000 clones, roughly 96% of which are singletons. The sequenced sample consisted of naive CD4+ T cells sorted from blood. Regarding subset: CD45RA+ positively selected. The receptors were sampled from a man aged 25 to 45 in good health.

The V gene is TRBV15, the J gene TRBJ1-4; possible D gene TRBD1, 6 bases. Trimming pared 6 bases from V and 2 bases from J, leaving 13 bases between. Germline lookup yields CDR1 LNHNV and CDR2 YYDKDF (reference sequence). The CDR3 is 15 residues long. The DNA for the CDR3 is TGTGCCACCAGTCAACCAAGGGGGACTAATGAAAAACTGTTTTTT. Residues: CATSQPRGTNEKLFF.

The rearrangement links TRBV18 to TRBJ1-5; TRBD1 might be the D (6 bases). Germline V lookup: CDR1 KGHSH, CDR2 LQKENI. Trimming left V 3 bases short and J 7 bases short, with 13 bases between. The length of the CDR3 is 14 residues. The CDR3 region has the DNA TGTGCCAGCTCACCTTCGGCAGGGGTCCAGCCCCAGCATTTT. It is translated as CASSPSAGVQPQHF.

The genes are TRBV11-1 and TRBJ2-7; D is unclear. The CDR3 sequence is 12 residues long. The germline gives CDR1 SGHAT, CDR2 FQDESV (reference sequence). The V end lost 0 bases, the J end lost 8 bases, and 8 bases lay between the germline ends. The CDR3 region is CASSLAPGQQYF. The CDR3 DNA sequence: TGTGCCAGCAGCTTAGCGCCCGGGCAGCAGTACTTC.

This clone was recorded many times. The chain recombines TRBV6-4 with TRBJ2-1, with D maybe TRBD1 (6 bases). This CDR3 is 15 amino acids long. V lost 2 bases, J lost 1 base, and 9 bases lay in between. CDR1 MRHNA and CDR2 SNTAGT come from the germline V gene. The CDR3 DNA reads as TGTGCCAGCAGTGACGGGACAAAATCCTACAATGAGCAGTTCTTC. The encoded protein is CASSDGTKSYNEQFF.

This clone occurred once. This chain joins TRBV29-1 and TRBJ2-3, with D possibly matching TRBD1 (6 bases). Trimming removed 4 bases at V and 0 bases at J, with 11 bases between. CDR3 length equals 14 residues. The germline CDR1 and CDR2 sequences are SQVTM and ANQGSEA. CDR3 nucleotide sequence: TGCAGCGTTGGGGGGCTAGGAAGCACAGATACGCAGTATTTT. Its translation is CSVGGLGSTDTQYF.